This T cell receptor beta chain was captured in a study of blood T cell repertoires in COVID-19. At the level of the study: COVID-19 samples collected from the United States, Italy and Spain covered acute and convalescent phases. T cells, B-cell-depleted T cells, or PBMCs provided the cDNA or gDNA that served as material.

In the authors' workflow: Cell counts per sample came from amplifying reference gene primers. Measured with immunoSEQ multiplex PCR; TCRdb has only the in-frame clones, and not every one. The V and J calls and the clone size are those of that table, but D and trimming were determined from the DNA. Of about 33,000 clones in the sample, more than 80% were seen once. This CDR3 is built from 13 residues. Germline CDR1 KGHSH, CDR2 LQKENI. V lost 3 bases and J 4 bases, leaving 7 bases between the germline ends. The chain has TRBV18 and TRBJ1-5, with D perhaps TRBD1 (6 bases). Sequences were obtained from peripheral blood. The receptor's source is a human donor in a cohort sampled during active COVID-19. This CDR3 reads CASSPGQNQPQHF. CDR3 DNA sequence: TGTGCCAGCTCACCTGGACAGAATCAGCCCCAGCATTTT.